The 12 T cell receptor beta chains given below trace back to one sample, sequenced in a study of T-cell reconstitution after alpha-beta-depleted transplantation in children. Findings and caveats of the study: Newly produced T cells mostly provided counts and TCRbeta diversity after one year, as hyperexpanded clones declined.

These TCRs' antigens remain unknown. Unique molecular identifiers tagged the TCRbeta library. TCRdb redid the calling of the PCR reads with MiXCR, one entry per CDR3 protein. The sample has some 300,000 distinct CDR3 sequences; 6% to 10% are singletons. Sequenced here: peripheral blood, sampled 360 days after TCRalphabeta/CD19-depleted stem cell transplant. Receptor source: a female patient aged 2 to 10 who had a stem cell transplant for Fanconi anemia, so the T cells may come from the graft donor.

The genes are TRBV27 and TRBJ2-5, with TRBD2 identical over 9 bases. The CDR3 runs to 15 residues. The V gene end was trimmed by 5 bases and the J gene end by 0 bases; junction bases not matched to a gene: 4. CDR1 MNHEY and CDR2 SMNVEV come from the germline V gene (reference sequence). The CDR3 DNA reads as TGTGCCAGCAGTATAGCGGGGGCCAACCAAGAGACCCAGTACTTC. It yields the protein CASSIAGANQETQYF.

For this clonotype: This could be a read error, since a much larger clone is one nucleotide away. The genes are TRBV7-6 and TRBJ2-3; 12 bases align to TRBD2. This CDR3 region has 18 residues. Germline CDR1 reads SGHVS; CDR2 reads FNYEAQ. CDR3 bases: TGTGCCAGCAGCTTAGAAGGGGGACTAGCGGGTCGAACAGATAGGCAGTATTTT. Protein sequence: CASSLEGGLAGRTDRQYF.

This clonotype was detected ten times or more. The CDR3 reads CASHRDRETQYF. The CDR3 nucleotides are TGCGCCAGCCACAGGGATCGAGAGACCCAGTACTTC. The rearrangement links TRBV5-1 to TRBJ2-5; a possible D gene is TRBD1 (6 bases). The CDR3 covers 12 residues. Trimming took off 7 bases at V and 4 bases at J, with 11 bases between the two ends. Germline loops: CDR1 SGHRS, CDR2 YFSETQ.

As regards this clonotype: A much bigger clone sits one base away, suggesting this may be a read error. Likely a read error: the CDR3 ends without its conserved phenylalanine or tryptophan. J is TRBJ1-2 and V is TRBV9; weak D call: TRBD1 (6 bases). The CDR3 is 13 residues long. CDR1 is SGDLS and CDR2 is YYNGEE in the germline V gene. V lost 3 bases, J lost 1 base, and 7 bases lay in between. The DNA of the CDR3 is TGTGCCAGCAGCGAACAGGGTAACTATGGCTACACCGTC. Translated: CASSEQGNYGYTV.

This clonotype was recorded many times. CDR3 region: CASSRQGVHTDTQYF. CDR3 DNA sequence: TGTGCCAGCAGCCGACAGGGGGTCCACACAGATACGCAGTATTTT. The genes are TRBV12-3 or TRBV12-4 and TRBJ2-3, with 9 bases lining up with TRBD1. Unmatched junction bases numbered 6, after V lost 6 bases and J lost 2 bases. The CDR3 has 15 residues.

This clonotype was counted at least ten times. CDR3 bases: TGTGCCAGCAGGACCGGACAGGGGGCTGAAGCTTTCTTT. Protein: CASRTGQGAEAFF. The rearrangement links TRBV6-6 to TRBJ1-1, with 10 bases that match TRBD1. Per germline, CDR1 MNHNY and CDR2 SVGAGI (reference sequence). This CDR3 is built from 13 residues. V lost 6 bases to trimming and J lost 6 bases; unmatched junction nucleotides: 4.

This clonotype was found many times. This chain links TRBV29-1 with TRBJ1-1, with D perhaps matching TRBD1 (5 bases). The CDR3 has 13 amino acids. Deletions cut 6 bases from V and 2 bases from J, with 13 bases between. The germline V gene encodes CDR1 SQVTM and CDR2 ANQGSEA. CDR3 sequence (DNA): TGCAGCGTCGCGGGCAGGGCCAACACTGAAGCTTTCTTT. Its translation is CSVAGRANTEAFF.

Many counts were recorded for this clonotype. The rearrangement uses TRBV5-1 and TRBJ2-1; 7 bases agree with TRBD2. The V segment lost 2 bases and the J segment 10 bases; nucleotides outside the gene matches: 9. The length of the CDR3 is 14 residues. CDR1 SGHRS and CDR2 YFSETQ come from the germline V gene. The CDR3 sequence: CASSLTSAAEEQFF. CDR3 DNA: TGCGCCAGCAGCTTAACTAGCGCGGCAGAGGAGCAGTTCTTC.

This clonotype was seen more than once but under ten times. The rearrangement uses TRBV15 and TRBJ2-1; 7 bases map to TRBD1. From germline, CDR1 is LNHNV and CDR2 YYDKDF (reference sequence). Germline trimming cut 3 bases from V and 0 bases from J; bases unmatched to any gene: 2. The CDR3 loop spans 15 amino acids. The CDR3 bases are TGTGCCACCAGCAGGGACAGGATCTCCTACAATGAGCAGTTCTTC. Translating it yields CATSRDRISYNEQFF.

This clonotype was counted many times. This chain links TRBV7-9 with TRBJ2-1; 9 bases are shared with TRBD1. CDR1 and CDR2 (germline): SEHNR, FQNEAQ (reference sequence). This CDR3 is 15 amino acids long. Trimming at V came to 4 bases and at J to 5 bases, leaving 6 bases not matched to a gene. CDR3 in amino acids: CASSSRQGEDNEQFF. The CDR3 DNA sequence: TGTGCCAGCAGCTCTCGACAGGGGGAAGACAATGAGCAGTTCTTC.

In the case of this clonotype: This may be a read error: a much more frequent sequence differs by one nucleotide. The chain recombines TRBV3-1 with TRBJ2-1; 12 nucleotides match TRBD2. The CDR3 has 20 residues. Per germline, CDR1 LGHDT and CDR2 YNNKEL (reference sequence). The CDR3 DNA reads as TGTGCCAGCAGCCAAGATGGACGTCTTACTAGCGGGGGGACCTACAATCAGCAGTTCTTC. This gives the protein CASSQDGRLTSGGTYNQQFF.

This clonotype was picked up many times. This sequence joins TRBV29-1 and TRBJ2-7; D unresolved. The CDR3 contains 13 residues. Germline CDR1 reads SQVTM; CDR2 reads ANQGSEA. V was trimmed by 0 bases and J by 1 base, leaving 7 bases between them. The CDR3 spells CSVEEGTSYEQYF. The CDR3 DNA reads as TGCAGCGTTGAAGAGGGTACGTCCTACGAGCAGTACTTC.